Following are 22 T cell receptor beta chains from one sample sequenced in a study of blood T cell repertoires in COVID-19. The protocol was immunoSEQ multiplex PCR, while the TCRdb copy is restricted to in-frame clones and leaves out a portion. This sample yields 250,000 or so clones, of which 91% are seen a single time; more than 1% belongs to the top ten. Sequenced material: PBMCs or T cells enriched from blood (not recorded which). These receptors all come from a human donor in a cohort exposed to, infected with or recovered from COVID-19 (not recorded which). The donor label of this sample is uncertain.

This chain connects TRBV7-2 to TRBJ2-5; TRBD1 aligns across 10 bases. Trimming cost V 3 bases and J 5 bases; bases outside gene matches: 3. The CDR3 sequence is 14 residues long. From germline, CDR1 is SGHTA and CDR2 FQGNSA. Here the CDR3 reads CASSFDRGRETQYF. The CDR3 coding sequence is TGTGCCAGCAGCTTCGACAGGGGGCGGGAGACCCAGTACTTC. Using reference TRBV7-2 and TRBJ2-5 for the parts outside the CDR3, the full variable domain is GAGVSQSPSNKVTEKGKDVELRCDPISGHTALYWYRQSLGQGLEFLIYFQGNSAPDKSGLPSDRFSAERTGGSVSTLTIQRTQQEDSAVYLCASSFDRGRETQYFGPGTRLLVL.

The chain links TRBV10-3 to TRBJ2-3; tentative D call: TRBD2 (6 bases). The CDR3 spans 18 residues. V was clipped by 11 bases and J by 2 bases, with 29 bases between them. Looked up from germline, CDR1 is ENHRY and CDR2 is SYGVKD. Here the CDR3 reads CASNPREPNPYITDTQYF. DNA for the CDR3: TGTGCCTCGAATCCCCGGGAGCCCAACCCTTATATCACAGATACGCAGTATTTT.

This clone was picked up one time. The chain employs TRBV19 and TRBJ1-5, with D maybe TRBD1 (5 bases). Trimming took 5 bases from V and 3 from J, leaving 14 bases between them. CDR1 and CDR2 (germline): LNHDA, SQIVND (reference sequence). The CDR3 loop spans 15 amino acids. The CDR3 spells CASSSNRTPNQPQHF. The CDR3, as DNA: TGTGCCAGTAGTTCTAACAGGACCCCCAATCAGCCCCAGCATTTT.

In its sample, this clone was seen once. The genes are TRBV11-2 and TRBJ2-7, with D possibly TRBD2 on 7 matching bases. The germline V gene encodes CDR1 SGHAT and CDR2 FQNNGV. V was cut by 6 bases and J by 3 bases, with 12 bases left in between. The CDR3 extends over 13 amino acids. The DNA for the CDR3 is TGTGCCAGCAGTCCGGGGGGCGTCTACGAGCAGTACTTC. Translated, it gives CASSPGGVYEQYF. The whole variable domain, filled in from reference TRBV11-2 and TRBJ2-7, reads EAGVAQSPRYKIIEKRQSVAFWCNPISGHATLYWYQQILGQGPKLLIQFQNNGVVDDSQLPKDRFSAERLKGVDSTLKIQPAKLEDSAVYLCASSPGGVYEQYFGPGTRLTVT.

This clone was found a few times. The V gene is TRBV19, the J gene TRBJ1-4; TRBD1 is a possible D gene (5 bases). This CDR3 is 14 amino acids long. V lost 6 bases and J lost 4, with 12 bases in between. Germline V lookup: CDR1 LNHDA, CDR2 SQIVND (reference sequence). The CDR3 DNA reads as TGTGCCAGTAGAGACAGTAGCGGTAATGAAAAACTGTTTTTT. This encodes CASRDSSGNEKLFF.

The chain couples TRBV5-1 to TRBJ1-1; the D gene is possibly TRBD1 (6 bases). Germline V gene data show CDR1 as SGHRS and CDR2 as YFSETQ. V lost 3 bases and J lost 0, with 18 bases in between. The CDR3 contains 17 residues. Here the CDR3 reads CASSSGAGAAMNTEAFF. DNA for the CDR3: TGCGCCAGCAGCTCCGGGGCAGGGGCCGCCATGAACACTGAAGCTTTCTTT.

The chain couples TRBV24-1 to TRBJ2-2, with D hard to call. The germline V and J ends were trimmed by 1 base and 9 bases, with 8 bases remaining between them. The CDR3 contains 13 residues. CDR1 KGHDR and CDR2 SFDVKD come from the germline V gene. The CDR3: CATSDFNGRELFF. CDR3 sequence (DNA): TGTGCCACCAGTGATTTTAATGGCAGGGAGCTGTTTTTT.

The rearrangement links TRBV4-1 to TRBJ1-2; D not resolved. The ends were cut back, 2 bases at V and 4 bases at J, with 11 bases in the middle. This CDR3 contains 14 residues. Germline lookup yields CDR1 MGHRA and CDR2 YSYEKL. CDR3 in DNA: TGCGCCAGCAGCCAACGGGTGGCAATCTATGGCTACACCTTC. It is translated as CASSQRVAIYGYTF.

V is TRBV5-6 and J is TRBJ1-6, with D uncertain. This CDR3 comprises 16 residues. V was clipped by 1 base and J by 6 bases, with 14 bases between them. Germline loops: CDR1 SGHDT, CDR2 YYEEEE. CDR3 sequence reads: CASSLSKSELNSPLHF. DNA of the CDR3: TGTGCCAGCAGCTTGTCTAAGAGCGAACTTAATTCACCCCTCCACTTT.

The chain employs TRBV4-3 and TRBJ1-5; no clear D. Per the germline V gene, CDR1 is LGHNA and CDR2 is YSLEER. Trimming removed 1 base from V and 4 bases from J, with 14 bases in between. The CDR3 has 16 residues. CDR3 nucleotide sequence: TGCGCCAGCAGCCAAGGATTGCACAGTCCGAATCAGCCCCAGCATTTT. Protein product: CASSQGLHSPNQPQHF.

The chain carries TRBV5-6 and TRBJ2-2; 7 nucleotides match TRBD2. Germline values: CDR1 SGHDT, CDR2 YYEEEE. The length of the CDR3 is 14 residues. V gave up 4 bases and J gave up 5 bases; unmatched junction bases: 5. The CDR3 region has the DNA TGTGCCAGCAGCAGGACTAGTGGGACCGGGGAGCTGTTTTTT. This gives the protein CASSRTSGTGELFF.

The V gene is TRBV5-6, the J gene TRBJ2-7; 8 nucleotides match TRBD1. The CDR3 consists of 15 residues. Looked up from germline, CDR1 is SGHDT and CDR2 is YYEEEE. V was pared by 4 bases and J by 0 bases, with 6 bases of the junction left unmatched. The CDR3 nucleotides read TGTGCCAGCAGCCCCGGGACAGGAAGCTCCTACGAGCAGTACTTC. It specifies CASSPGTGSSYEQYF.

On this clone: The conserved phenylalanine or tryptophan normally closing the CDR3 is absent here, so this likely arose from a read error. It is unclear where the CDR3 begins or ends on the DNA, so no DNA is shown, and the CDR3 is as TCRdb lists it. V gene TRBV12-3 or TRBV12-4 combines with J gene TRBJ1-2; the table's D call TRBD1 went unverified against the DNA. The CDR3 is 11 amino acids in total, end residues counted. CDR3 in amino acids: CASSLQGPLTA.

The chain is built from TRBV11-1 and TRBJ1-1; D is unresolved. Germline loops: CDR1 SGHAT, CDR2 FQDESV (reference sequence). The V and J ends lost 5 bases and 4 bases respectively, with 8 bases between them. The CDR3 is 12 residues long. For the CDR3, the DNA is TGTGCCAGCAGCCGCGAGTCCACTGAAGCTTTCTTT. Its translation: CASSRESTEAFF.

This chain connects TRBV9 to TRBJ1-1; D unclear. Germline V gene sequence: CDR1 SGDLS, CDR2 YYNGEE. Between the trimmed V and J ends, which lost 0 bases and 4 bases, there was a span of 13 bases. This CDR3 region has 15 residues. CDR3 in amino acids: CASSVATGWGTEAFF. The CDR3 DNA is TGTGCCAGCAGCGTAGCTACGGGGTGGGGCACTGAAGCTTTCTTT.

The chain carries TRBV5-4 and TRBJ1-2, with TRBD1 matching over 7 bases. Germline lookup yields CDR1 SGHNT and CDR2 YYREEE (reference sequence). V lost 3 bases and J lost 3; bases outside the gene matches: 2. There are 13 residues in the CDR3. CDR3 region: CASSSGQDYGYTF. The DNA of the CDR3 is TGTGCCAGCAGCTCTGGACAGGACTATGGCTACACCTTC.

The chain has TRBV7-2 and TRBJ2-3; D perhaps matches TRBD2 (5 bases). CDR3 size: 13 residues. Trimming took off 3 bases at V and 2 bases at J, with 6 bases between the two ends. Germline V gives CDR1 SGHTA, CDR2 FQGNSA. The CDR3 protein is CASSFGVTDTQYF. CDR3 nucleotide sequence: TGTGCCAGCAGCTTCGGGGTCACAGATACGCAGTATTTT.

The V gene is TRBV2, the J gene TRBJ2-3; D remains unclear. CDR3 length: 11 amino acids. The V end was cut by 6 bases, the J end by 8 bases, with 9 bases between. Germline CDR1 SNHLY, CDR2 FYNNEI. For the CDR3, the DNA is TGTGCCAGCAGAGGTCCAGGTACGCAGTATTTT. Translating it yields CASRGPGTQYF.

The DNA of the CDR3 is TGTGCCAGCAGTTTTGGGGGAGGGGGTGAAGCTTTCTTT. It yields the protein CASSFGGGGEAFF. The rearrangement links TRBV12-3 or TRBV12-4 to TRBJ1-1; D may be TRBD1 (6 bases). This CDR3 contains 13 residues. Trimming stripped 3 bases from V and 7 bases from J, with 12 bases between.

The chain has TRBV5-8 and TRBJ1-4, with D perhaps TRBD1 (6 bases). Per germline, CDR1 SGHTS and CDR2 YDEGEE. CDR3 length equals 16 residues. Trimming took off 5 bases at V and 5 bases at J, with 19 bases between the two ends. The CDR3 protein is CASSSGSGQRNEKLFF. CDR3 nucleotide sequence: TGTGCCAGCAGTTCTGGCTCCGGACAGCGGAATGAAAAACTGTTTTTT.

The CDR3 protein is CASSERSGGPQETQYF. CDR3 in DNA: TGTGCCAGCAGTGAACGGAGCGGGGGACCCCAAGAGACCCAGTACTTC. The rearrangement uses TRBV2 and TRBJ2-5; 8 bases fit TRBD2. This CDR3 is built from 16 residues. Losses at the gene ends were 2 bases for V and 1 base for J; bases not matched to a gene: 6. Looked up from germline, CDR1 is SNHLY and CDR2 is FYNNEI.

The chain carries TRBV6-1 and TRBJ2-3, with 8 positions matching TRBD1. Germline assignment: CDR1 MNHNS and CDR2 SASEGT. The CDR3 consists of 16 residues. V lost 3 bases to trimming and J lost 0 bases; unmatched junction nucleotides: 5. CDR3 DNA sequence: TGTGCCAGCAGTGACCCCCAGGGGGCGAGCACAGATACGCAGTATTTT. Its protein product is CASSDPQGASTDTQYF.